This entry lists 10 T cell receptor beta chains sequenced from one sample in a study of Ad26.COV2.S vaccination and SARS-CoV-2 variants listed by TCRdb under 2021. Library preparation was by the immunoSEQ multiplex PCR assay. The immuneACCESS repertoire file appears here via TCRdb, limited to in-frame rearrangements. These files lack a portion of the clones; in checked studies, under half of the deficit traces to unresolved V genes, and the cause of the others is not known. A total of around 500,000 clones appear in this sample, 89% of them only once. The ten largest make up 1.7% of the sample. Interpreted using the paper, the treatment or condition label stands for: roughly 18 received Ad26.COV2.S at low or high dose, single or two shots; about 5 received placebo; per-sample allocation not given. For vaccine and placebo recipients, repertoires were sequenced using samples collected on day 63 after the first injection.

Specimen: peripheral blood, collected in a trial of Ad26.COV2.S vaccine versus placebo. These receptor sequences come from a person between 18 and 65 years old who received the Ad26.COV2.S COVID-19 vaccine or a placebo.

The chain is built from TRBV2 and TRBJ1-1; D unclear. The CDR3 covers 12 residues. V lost 10 bases, J lost 1 base, and 10 bases lay in between. CDR1 SNHLY and CDR2 FYNNEI come from the germline V gene. As DNA, the CDR3 is TGTGCCAACACCATGGGGAACACTGAAGCTTTCTTT. It is translated as CANTMGNTEAFF.

The rearrangement links TRBV5-5 to TRBJ1-4, with TRBD1 matching over 7 bases. The J segment lost 8 bases and the V segment lost 3 bases, leaving 16 bases of the junction unmatched. CDR1 is SGHKS and CDR2 is YYEKEE in the germline V gene (reference sequence). The CDR3 covers 17 residues. The CDR3: CASSSRPGGPTGEKLFF. CDR3 sequence (DNA): TGTGCCAGCAGCTCACGCCCAGGGGGTCCCACAGGAGAAAAACTGTTTTTT. Supplemented by reference TRBV5-5 and TRBJ1-4, the full variable domain reads DAGVTQSPTHLIKTRGQQVTLRCSPISGHKSVSWYQQVLGQGPQFIFQYYEKEERGRGNFPDRFSARQFPNYSSELNVNALLLGDSALYLCASSSRPGGPTGEKLFFGSGTQLSVL.

This CDR3 is CAWSWTGGNEKLFF. The CDR3 bases are TGTGCCTGGAGTTGGACAGGCGGAAATGAAAAACTGTTTTTT. The chain has TRBV30 and TRBJ1-4, with 7 positions matching TRBD1. The CDR3 runs 14 residues. Per germline, CDR1 GTSNPN and CDR2 SVGIG (reference sequence). Trimming took 2 bases from V and 5 from J; bases not matched to a gene: 5.

The V and J genes are TRBV5-1 and TRBJ2-6; D is uncertain. The CDR3 length is 16 residues. CDR1 and CDR2 from the germline V gene are SGHRS and YFSETQ. V was cut by 0 bases and J by 1 base, with 8 bases left in between. CDR3 sequence: CASSLDVGSGANVLTF. As DNA, the CDR3 is TGCGCCAGCAGCTTGGACGTGGGGTCTGGGGCCAACGTCCTGACTTTC.

J is TRBJ2-6 and V is TRBV30; no clear D. Germline CDR1 is GTSNPN and CDR2 is SVGIG (reference sequence). This CDR3 spans 11 amino acids. Here the CDR3 reads CAFSGANVLTF. The CDR3 coding sequence is TGTGCGTTCTCTGGGGCCAACGTCCTGACTTTC.

This clone came up a few times. The chain carries TRBV7-9 and TRBJ1-1; D possibly corresponds to TRBD1 (5 bases). The CDR3 extends over 14 amino acids. From germline, CDR1 is SEHNR and CDR2 FQNEAQ (reference sequence). Between the trimmed V and J ends, which lost 5 bases and 4 bases, there was a span of 14 bases. The DNA for the CDR3 is TGTGCCAGCAGCGCTGCGGCAGGGCTCACTGAAGCTTTCTTT. Its protein is CASSAAAGLTEAFF.

This chain links TRBV19 with TRBJ1-5; D is unresolved. Trimming pared 7 bases from V and 2 bases from J, leaving 6 bases between. The CDR3 consists of 12 residues. Germline CDR1 reads LNHDA; CDR2 reads SQIVND (reference sequence). The CDR3 DNA is TGTGCCAGTAACCAGGGCAATCAGCCCCAGCATTTT. Amino acid sequence: CASNQGNQPQHF.

The chain has TRBV16 and TRBJ1-4; TRBD1 matches at 7 bases. The CDR3 consists of 17 residues. The V gene's germline CDR1 is KGHSY and CDR2 FQNENV. Unmatched junction bases numbered 14, after V lost 3 bases and J lost 7 bases. CDR3 sequence (DNA): TGTGCCAGCAGCCATCCCGGACAGGATCGGGGAAGTGAAAAACTGTTTTTT. Translated: CASSHPGQDRGSEKLFF.

This clone has a handful of counts. This chain links TRBV6-5 with TRBJ2-7; D perhaps matches TRBD1 (5 bases). Per germline, CDR1 MNHEY and CDR2 SVGAGI. The length of the CDR3 is 13 residues. Trimming shortened V by 5 bases and J by 2 bases, and 10 bases separated the two germline ends. CDR3 protein: CASSKTATYEQYF. CDR3 DNA sequence: TGTGCCAGCAGTAAGACAGCCACCTACGAGCAGTACTTC.

The chain recombines TRBV7-2 with TRBJ2-1, with D uncertain. Trimming removed 5 bases at V and 12 bases at J, with 14 bases between. This CDR3 has 12 amino acids. Germline V gives CDR1 SGHTA, CDR2 FQGNSA. The CDR3: CASSPRWIVQFF. CDR3 in DNA: TGTGCCAGCAGCCCCCGTTGGATTGTGCAGTTCTTC.